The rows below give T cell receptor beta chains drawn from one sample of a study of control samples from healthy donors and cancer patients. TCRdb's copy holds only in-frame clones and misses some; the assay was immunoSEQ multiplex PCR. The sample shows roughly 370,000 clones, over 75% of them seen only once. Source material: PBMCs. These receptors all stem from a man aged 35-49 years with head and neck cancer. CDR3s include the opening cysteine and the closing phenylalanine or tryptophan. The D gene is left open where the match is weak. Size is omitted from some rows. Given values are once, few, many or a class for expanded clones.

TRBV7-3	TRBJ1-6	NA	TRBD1	CASSFTGGNSPLHF	TGTGCCAGCAGCTTTACAGGGGGTAATTCACCCCTCCACTTT
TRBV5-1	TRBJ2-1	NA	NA	CASSRGSGTDEQFF	TGCGCCAGCAGCCGGGGGTCGGGGACGGATGAGCAGTTCTTC
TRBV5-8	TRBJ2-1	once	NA	CASSLVLGVFSYNEQFF	TGTGCCAGCAGCTTGGTGTTGGGTGTGTTCTCCTACAATGAGCAGTTCTTC
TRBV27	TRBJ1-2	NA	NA	CASSLTGTDNYGYTF	TGTGCCAGCAGTTTAACCGGGACGGACAACTATGGCTACACCTTC
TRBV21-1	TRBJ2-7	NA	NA	CASSNLRVYEQYF	TGTGCCAGCAGCAATCTCCGGGTTTACGAGCAGTACTTC
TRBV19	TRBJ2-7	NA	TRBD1	CASSDPRGPETYEQYF	TGTGCCAGTAGCGATCCGAGGGGGCCTGAAACCTACGAGCAGTACTTC
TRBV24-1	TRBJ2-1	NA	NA	CATSDPGRIGNEQFF	TGTGCCACCAGTGATCCGGGAAGGATTGGCAATGAGCAGTTCTTC
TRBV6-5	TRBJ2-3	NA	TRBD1	CASMDRGNSTDTQYF	TGTGCCAGTATGGACAGGGGCAACTCCACAGATACGCAGTATTTT
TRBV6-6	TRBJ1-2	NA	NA	CASSPGGVDGYTF	TGTGCCAGCAGCCCCGGGGGTGTCGATGGCTACACCTTC
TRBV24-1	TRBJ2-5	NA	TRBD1	CATSESTGKRETQYF	TGTGCCACCAGTGAATCGACAGGGAAGCGAGAGACCCAGTACTTC
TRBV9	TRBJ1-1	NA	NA	CASSAGGTEAFF	TGTGCCAGCAGCGCTGGAGGCACTGAAGCTTTCTTT
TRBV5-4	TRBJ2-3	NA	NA	CASSYWTESTDTQYF	TGTGCCAGCAGCTACTGGACGGAATCCACAGATACGCAGTATTTT
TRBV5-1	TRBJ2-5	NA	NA	CASSQMGETQYF	TGCGCCAGCAGCCAGATGGGGGAGACCCAGTACTTC
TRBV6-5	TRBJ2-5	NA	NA	CASIPPGLETQYF	TGTGCCAGCATCCCTCCGGGTCTAGAGACCCAGTACTTC
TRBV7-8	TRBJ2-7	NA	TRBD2	CASSTSGYEQYF	TGTGCCAGCAGCACTAGCGGATACGAGCAGTACTTC
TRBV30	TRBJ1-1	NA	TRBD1	CAWITGGWTEAFF	TGTGCCTGGATCACAGGGGGGTGGACTGAAGCTTTCTTT
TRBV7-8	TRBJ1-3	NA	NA	CASSSRQVLSSGNTIYF	TGTGCCAGCAGCTCCAGACAGGTGCTCAGCTCTGGAAACACCATATATTTT
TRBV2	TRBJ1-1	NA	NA	CASSEEAANTEAFF	TGTGCCAGCAGTGAAGAGGCAGCGAACACTGAAGCTTTCTTT
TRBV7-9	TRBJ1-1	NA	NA	CASSLEGSKINTEAFF	TGTGCCAGCAGCTTAGAGGGCAGCAAAATTAACACTGAAGCTTTCTTT
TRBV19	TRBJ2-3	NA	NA	CAIGADGGSDTQYF	TGTGCCATAGGAGCAGATGGTGGATCAGATACGCAGTATTTT
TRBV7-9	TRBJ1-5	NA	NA	CASSLGGTDQPQHF	TGTGCCAGCAGCTTGGGGGGGACCGATCAGCCCCAGCATTTT
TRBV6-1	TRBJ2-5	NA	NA	CASSEGRGTEETQYF	TGTGCCAGCAGTGAAGGAAGAGGGACGGAAGAGACCCAGTACTTC
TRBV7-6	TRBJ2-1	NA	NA	CASSLGVPAYNEQFF	TGTGCCAGCAGCTTAGGGGTTCCTGCTTACAATGAGCAGTTCTTC